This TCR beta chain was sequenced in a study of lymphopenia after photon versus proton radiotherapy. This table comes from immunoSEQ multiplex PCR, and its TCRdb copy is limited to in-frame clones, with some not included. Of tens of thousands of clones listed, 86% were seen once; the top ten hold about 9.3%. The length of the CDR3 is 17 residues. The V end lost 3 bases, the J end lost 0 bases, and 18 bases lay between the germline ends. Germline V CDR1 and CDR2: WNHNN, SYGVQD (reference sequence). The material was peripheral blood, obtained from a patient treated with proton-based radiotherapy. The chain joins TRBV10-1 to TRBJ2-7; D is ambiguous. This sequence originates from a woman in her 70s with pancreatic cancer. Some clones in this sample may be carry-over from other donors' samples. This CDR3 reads CASSEYGVGKDSYEQYF. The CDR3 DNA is TGCGCCAGCAGTGAATACGGCGTCGGTAAGGACTCCTACGAGCAGTACTTC.